The rows below give T cell receptor beta chains drawn from one sample of a study of blood T cell repertoires in COVID-19. Measured with immunoSEQ multiplex PCR; TCRdb has only the in-frame clones, and not every one. The data show hundreds of thousands of clones, 85% to 90% seen once. The sample consisted of peripheral blood. Receptor source: a man between 50 and 59 years old with COVID-19, enrolled during active disease. The CDR3 runs from the conserved cysteine through the conserved F or W. Fields, in order: J gene, clone size, V gene, D gene, CDR3 protein, CDR3 DNA. D genes are given only for firm matches. Only some rows state a clone size, as once, few, many or a class for expanded clones.

J: TRBJ2-7
size: NA
V: TRBV6-5
D: TRBD1
CDR3: CASRNGRGPSEQYF
DNA: TGTGCCAGCAGAAACGGCAGGGGGCCTAGCGAGCAGTACTTC

J: TRBJ1-6
size: NA
V: TRBV14
D: TRBD1
CDR3: CASSTRTGNSPLHF
DNA: TGTGCCAGCAGTACCCGGACAGGGAACTCACCCCTCCACTTT

J: TRBJ2-7
size: once
V: TRBV18
D: NA
CDR3: CASSPLKDSSYEQYF
DNA: TGTGCCAGCTCACCCCTTAAGGACAGCTCCTACGAGCAGTACTTC

J: TRBJ1-1
size: NA
V: TRBV3-1/TRBV3-2
D: NA
CDR3: CASSQGRGTEAFF
DNA: TGTGCCAGCAGCCAGGGGCGGGGCACTGAAGCTTTCTTT

J: TRBJ2-2
size: NA
V: TRBV2
D: NA
CDR3: CASLGLLTSGELFF
DNA: TGTGCCAGCCTTGGACTCTTGACATCCGGGGAGCTGTTTTTT

J: TRBJ1-2
size: NA
V: TRBV3-1/TRBV3-2
D: TRBD1
CDR3: CASSQDPAGQGRSGYTF
DNA: TGTGCCAGCAGCCAAGACCCCGCCGGACAGGGTAGAAGCGGCTACACCTTC

J: TRBJ1-1
size: NA
V: TRBV20-1
D: NA
CDR3: CSASQTGGESDTEAFF
DNA: TGCAGTGCTAGTCAGACCGGGGGGGAATCGGACACTGAAGCTTTCTTT

J: TRBJ2-7
size: NA
V: TRBV29-1
D: TRBD1
CDR3: CSVSTGGLDEQYF
DNA: TGCAGCGTTTCAACAGGGGGCCTTGACGAGCAGTACTTC

J: TRBJ1-6
size: NA
V: TRBV6-5
D: TRBD1
CDR3: CASSKTGIAAFHF
DNA: TGTGCCAGCAGTAAGACAGGGATCGCTGCCTTCCACTTT

J: TRBJ1-2
size: NA
V: TRBV7-2
D: NA
CDR3: CASSPHSGGGYTF
DNA: TGTGCCAGCAGCCCTCATTCGGGGGGTGGCTACACCTTC

J: TRBJ2-1
size: NA
V: TRBV7-8
D: TRBD1
CDR3: CASSLAGQGANEQFF
DNA: TGTGCCAGCAGCTTAGCGGGACAGGGGGCCAATGAGCAGTTCTTC

J: TRBJ1-1
size: NA
V: TRBV5-8
D: TRBD1
CDR3: CASRFGQGWVVTEAFF
DNA: TGTGCCAGCAGATTCGGACAGGGATGGGTTGTCACTGAAGCTTTCTTT

J: TRBJ1-2
size: NA
V: TRBV2
D: NA
CDR3: CASSGQRGIYGYTF
DNA: TGTGCCAGCAGCGGACAGAGGGGGATTTATGGCTACACCTTC

J: TRBJ2-7
size: NA
V: TRBV19
D: TRBD1
CDR3: CASSIQRDRRYEQYF
DNA: TGTGCCAGTAGTATACAAAGGGACAGGCGCTACGAGCAGTACTTC

J: TRBJ1-3
size: NA
V: TRBV4-1
D: NA
CDR3: CASSRSPGNSGNTIYF
DNA: TGCGCCAGCAGCCGAAGTCCCGGGAACTCTGGAAACACCATATATTTT

J: TRBJ2-1
size: NA
V: TRBV6-2/TRBV6-3
D: NA
CDR3: CASSYGGTPYNEQFF
DNA: TGTGCCAGCAGTTACGGGGGCACACCTTACAATGAGCAGTTCTTC

J: TRBJ1-2
size: NA
V: TRBV12-3/TRBV12-4
D: TRBD1
CDR3: CASGGQYYYGYTF
DNA: TGTGCCAGCGGGGGACAGTACTACTATGGCTACACCTTC

J: TRBJ2-1
size: NA
V: TRBV21-1
D: NA
CDR3: CASSNYLAIGAKTYNEQFF
DNA: TGTGCCAGCAGCAACTATCTAGCGATCGGGGCTAAAACCTACAATGAGCAGTTCTTC

J: TRBJ1-5
size: NA
V: TRBV27
D: NA
CDR3: CASSFQRGQPQHF
DNA: TGTGCCAGCAGTTTCCAGCGAGGTCAGCCCCAGCATTTT

J: TRBJ2-2
size: NA
V: TRBV7-9
D: NA
CDR3: CASSFRSTGELFF
DNA: TGTGCCAGCAGCTTTAGAAGCACCGGGGAGCTGTTTTTT

J: TRBJ1-1
size: NA
V: TRBV3-1/TRBV3-2
D: NA
CDR3: CASSPPTINTEAFF
DNA: TGTGCCAGCAGCCCCCCCACAATAAACACTGAAGCTTTCTTT

J: TRBJ1-3
size: NA
V: TRBV6-5
D: NA
CDR3: CASSADPGHGNTIYF
DNA: TGTGCCAGCAGCGCCGATCCGGGACACGGAAACACCATATATTTT

J: TRBJ2-7
size: once
V: TRBV19
D: NA
CDR3: CASSIEARGYYEQYF
DNA: TGTGCCAGTAGTATAGAGGCCAGGGGATACTACGAGCAGTACTTC

J: TRBJ1-1
size: NA
V: TRBV7-2
D: NA
CDR3: CASTPPGVGGQAFF
DNA: TGTGCCAGCACCCCACCAGGGGTAGGAGGCCAAGCTTTCTTT